There are a few counts of the clone carrying this TCR beta chain. Germline values: CDR1 MNHEY, CDR2 SVGAGI. The CDR3 consists of 11 residues. The germline V and J ends were trimmed by 5 bases and 6 bases, with 8 bases remaining between them. This entry comes from a study of blood T cells in healthy people across ages. Through a sample-barcoded 5' primer and a J-beta primer mix, a second PCR was run for about 7 to 12 cycles. Each CDR3 protein gets one entry after TCRdb re-called the 5' RACE reads with MiXCR. This sample yields around 800,000 distinct CDR3 sequences, of which approximately 24% are seen a single time; about 3% belongs to the top ten. These data also formed part of another study, on T cells of mothers and their children.

The sample consisted of blood. The chain is built from TRBV6-5 and TRBJ2-7; D remains ambiguous. The sequence was obtained from a boy between 10 and 17 years old in good health. CDR3 in DNA: TGTGCCAGCAGTAACGGGTTCGAGCAGTACTTC. Translating it yields CASSNGFEQYF.